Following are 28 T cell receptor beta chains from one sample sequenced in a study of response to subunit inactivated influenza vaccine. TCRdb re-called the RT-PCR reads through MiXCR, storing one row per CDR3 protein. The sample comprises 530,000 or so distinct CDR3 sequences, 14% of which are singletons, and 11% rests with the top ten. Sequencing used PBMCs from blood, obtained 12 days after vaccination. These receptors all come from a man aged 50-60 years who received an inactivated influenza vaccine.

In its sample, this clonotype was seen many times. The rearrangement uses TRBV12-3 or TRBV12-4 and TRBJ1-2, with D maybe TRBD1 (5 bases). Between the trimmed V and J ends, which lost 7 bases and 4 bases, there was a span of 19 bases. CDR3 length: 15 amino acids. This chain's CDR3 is CASTLAAGGGYGYTF. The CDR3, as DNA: TGTGCCAGCACCCTAGCGGCAGGCGGGGGCTATGGCTACACCTTC.

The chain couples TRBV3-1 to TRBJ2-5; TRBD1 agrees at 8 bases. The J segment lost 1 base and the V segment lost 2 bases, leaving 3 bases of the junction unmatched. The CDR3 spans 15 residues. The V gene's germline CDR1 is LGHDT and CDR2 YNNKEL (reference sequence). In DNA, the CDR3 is TGTGCCAGCAGCCAATTAACAGGGGGCCAAGAGACCCAGTACTTC. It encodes CASSQLTGGQETQYF.

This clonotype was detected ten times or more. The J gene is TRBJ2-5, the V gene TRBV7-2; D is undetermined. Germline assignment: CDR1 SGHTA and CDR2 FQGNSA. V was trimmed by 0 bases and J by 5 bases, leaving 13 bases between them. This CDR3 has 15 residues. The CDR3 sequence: CASSLAHGAAETQYF. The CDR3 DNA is TGTGCCAGCAGCTTAGCCCACGGTGCAGCCGAGACCCAGTACTTC.

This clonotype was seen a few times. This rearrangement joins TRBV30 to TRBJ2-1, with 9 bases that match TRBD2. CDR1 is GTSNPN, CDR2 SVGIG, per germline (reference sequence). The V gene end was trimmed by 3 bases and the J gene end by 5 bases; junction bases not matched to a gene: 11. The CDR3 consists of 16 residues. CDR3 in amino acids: CAWRWGSGSRHNEQFF. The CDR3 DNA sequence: TGTGCCTGGAGATGGGGTAGCGGGAGTCGACACAATGAGCAGTTCTTC.

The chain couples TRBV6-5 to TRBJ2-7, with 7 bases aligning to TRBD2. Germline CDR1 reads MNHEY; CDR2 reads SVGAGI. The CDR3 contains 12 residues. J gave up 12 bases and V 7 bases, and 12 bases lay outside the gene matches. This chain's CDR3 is CASTPEVGGMYF. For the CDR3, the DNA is TGTGCCAGCACCCCCGAGGTGGGAGGGATGTACTTC.

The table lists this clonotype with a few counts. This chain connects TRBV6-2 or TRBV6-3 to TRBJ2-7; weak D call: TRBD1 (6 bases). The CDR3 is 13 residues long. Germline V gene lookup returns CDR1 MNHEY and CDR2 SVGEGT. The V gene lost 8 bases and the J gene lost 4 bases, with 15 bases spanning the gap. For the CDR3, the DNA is TGTGCCAGCCAAAGACAGGCACATTACGAGCAGTACTTC. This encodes CASQRQAHYEQYF.

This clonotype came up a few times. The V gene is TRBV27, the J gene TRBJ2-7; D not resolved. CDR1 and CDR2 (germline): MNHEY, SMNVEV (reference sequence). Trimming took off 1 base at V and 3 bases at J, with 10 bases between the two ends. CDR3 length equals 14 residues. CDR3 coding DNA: TGTGCCAGCAGTTTATTCGAACCGAGCTACGAGCAGTACTTC. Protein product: CASSLFEPSYEQYF.

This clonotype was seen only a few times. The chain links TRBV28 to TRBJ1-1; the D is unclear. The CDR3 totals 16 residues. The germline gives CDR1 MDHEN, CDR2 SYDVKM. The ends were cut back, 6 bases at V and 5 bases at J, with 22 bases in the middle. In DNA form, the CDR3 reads TGTGCCAGCAGCCCGGGTCACAGAACCTTAAGGACTGAAGCTTTCTTT. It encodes CASSPGHRTLRTEAFF.

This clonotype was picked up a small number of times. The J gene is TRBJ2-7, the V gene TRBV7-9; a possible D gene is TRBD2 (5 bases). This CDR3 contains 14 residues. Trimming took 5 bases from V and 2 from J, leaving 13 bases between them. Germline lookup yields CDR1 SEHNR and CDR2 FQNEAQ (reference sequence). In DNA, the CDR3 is TGTGCCAGCAGCCCAGTCGGGGTTGCCTACGAGCAGTACTTC. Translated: CASSPVGVAYEQYF.

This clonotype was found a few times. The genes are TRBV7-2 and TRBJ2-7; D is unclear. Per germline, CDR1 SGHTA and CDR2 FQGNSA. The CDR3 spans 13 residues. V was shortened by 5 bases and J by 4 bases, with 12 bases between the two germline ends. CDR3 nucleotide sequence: TGTGCCAGCAGCAGATTCAATAGGTACGAGCAGTACTTC. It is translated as CASSRFNRYEQYF.

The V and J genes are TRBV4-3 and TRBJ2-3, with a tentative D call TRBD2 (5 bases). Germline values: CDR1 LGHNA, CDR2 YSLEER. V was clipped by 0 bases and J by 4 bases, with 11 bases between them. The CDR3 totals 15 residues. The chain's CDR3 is CASSQDSGRSDTQYF. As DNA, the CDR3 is TGCGCCAGCAGCCAAGATTCGGGGAGATCAGATACGCAGTATTTT.

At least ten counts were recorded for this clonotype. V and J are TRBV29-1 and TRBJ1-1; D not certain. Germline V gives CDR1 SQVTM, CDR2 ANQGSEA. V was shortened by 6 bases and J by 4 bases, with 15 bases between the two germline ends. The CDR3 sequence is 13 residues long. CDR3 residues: CSVTALAATEAFF. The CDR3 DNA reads TGCAGCGTAACGGCCCTAGCGGCCACTGAAGCTTTCTTT.

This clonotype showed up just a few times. CDR3 sequence: CASSLEGGYYGYTF. The CDR3 DNA sequence: TGTGCCAGCAGTTTAGAAGGGGGGTACTATGGCTACACCTTC. The chain uses TRBV12-3 or TRBV12-4 and TRBJ1-2, with a possible D match to TRBD1 (6 bases). V shed 1 base and J shed 3 bases, with 9 bases lying between them. This CDR3 is built from 14 residues.

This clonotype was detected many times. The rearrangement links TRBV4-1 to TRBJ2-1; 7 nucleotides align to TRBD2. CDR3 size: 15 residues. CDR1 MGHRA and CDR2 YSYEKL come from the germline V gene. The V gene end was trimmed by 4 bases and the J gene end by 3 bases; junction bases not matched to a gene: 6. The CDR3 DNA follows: TGCGCCAGCAGCCGGGGAGCTAGCGGCTACAATGAGCAGTTCTTC. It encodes CASSRGASGYNEQFF.

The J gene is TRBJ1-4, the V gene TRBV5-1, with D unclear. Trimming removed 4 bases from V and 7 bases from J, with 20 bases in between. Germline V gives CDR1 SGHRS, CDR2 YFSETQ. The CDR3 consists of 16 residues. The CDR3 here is CASSGAALGSREKLFF. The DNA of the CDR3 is TGCGCCAGCAGCGGTGCGGCGTTGGGGTCGCGTGAAAAACTGTTTTTT.

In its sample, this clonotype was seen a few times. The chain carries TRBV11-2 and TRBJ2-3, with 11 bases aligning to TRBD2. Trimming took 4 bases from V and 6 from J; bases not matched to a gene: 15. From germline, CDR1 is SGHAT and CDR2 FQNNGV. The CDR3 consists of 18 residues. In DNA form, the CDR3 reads TGTGCCAGCAGCTCTCCTATCATCCTAGCGGGAGGCCTGGATACGCAGTATTTT. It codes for CASSSPIILAGGLDTQYF.

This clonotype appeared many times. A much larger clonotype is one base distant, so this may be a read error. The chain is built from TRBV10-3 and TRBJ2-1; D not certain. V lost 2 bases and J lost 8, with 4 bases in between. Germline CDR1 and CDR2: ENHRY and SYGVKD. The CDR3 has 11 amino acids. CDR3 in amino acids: CAISEGDEQFF. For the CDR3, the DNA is TGTGCCATCAGTGAGGGTGATGAGCAGTTCTTC.

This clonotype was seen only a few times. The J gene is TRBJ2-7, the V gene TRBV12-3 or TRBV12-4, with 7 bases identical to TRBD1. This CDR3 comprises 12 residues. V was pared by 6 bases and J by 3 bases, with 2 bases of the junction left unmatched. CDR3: CASRGQFYEQYF. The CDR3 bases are TGTGCCAGCAGGGGACAGTTCTACGAGCAGTACTTC.

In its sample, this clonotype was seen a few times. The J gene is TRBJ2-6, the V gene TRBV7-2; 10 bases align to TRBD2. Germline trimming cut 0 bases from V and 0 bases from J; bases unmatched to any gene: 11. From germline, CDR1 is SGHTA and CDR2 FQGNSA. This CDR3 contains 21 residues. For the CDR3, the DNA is TGTGCCAGCAGCTTAGCGTATTTAGCGGGGGGCCCCCACTCTGGGGCCAACGTCCTGACTTTC. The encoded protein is CASSLAYLAGGPHSGANVLTF. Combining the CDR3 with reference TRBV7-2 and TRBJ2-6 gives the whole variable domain GAGVSQSPSNKVTEKGKDVELRCDPISGHTALYWYRQSLGQGLEFLIYFQGNSAPDKSGLPSDRFSAERTGGSVSTLTIQRTQQEDSAVYLCASSLAYLAGGPHSGANVLTFGAGSRLTVL.

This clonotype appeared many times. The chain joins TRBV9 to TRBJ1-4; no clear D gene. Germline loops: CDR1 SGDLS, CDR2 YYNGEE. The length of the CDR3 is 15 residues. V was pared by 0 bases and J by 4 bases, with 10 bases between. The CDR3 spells CASSVEPTGNEKLFF. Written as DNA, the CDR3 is TGTGCCAGCAGCGTAGAACCTACGGGTAATGAAAAACTGTTTTTT.

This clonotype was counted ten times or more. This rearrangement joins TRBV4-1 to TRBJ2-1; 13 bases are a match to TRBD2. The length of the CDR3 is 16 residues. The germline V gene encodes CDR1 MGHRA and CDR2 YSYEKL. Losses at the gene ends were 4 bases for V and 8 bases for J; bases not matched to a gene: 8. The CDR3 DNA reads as TGCGCCAGCAGCCTAGGGACTAGCGGGGTTTCCCATGAGCAGTTCTTC. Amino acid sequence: CASSLGTSGVSHEQFF.

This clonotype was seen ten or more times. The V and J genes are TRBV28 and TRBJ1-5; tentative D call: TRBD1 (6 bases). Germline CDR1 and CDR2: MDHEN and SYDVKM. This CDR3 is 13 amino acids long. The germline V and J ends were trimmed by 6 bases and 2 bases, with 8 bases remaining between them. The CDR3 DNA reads TGTGCCAGCAGAGGGGGGGGCAATCAGCCCCAGCATTTT. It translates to CASRGGGNQPQHF.

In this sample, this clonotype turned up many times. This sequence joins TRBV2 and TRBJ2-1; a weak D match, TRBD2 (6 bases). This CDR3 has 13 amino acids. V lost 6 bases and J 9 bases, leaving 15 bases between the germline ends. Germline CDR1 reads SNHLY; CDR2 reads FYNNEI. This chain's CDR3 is CASRRTINGEQFF. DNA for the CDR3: TGTGCCAGCAGAAGGACTATCAACGGTGAGCAGTTCTTC.

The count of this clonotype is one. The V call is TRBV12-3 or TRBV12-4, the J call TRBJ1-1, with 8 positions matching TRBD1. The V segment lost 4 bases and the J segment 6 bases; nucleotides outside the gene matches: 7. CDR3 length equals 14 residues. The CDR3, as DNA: TGTGCCAGCAGTTCCTACGACAGGGGCCCTGAAGCTTTCTTT. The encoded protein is CASSSYDRGPEAFF.

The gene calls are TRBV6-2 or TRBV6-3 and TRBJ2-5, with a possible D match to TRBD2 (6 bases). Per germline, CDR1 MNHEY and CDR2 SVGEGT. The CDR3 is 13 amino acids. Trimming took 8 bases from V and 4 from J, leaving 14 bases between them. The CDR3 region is CASRGPAGETQYF. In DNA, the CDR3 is TGTGCCAGCCGGGGACCAGCGGGAGAGACCCAGTACTTC.

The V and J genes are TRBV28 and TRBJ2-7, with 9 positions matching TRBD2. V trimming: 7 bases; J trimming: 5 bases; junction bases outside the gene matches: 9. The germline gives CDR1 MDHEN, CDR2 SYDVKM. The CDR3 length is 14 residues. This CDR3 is CASIGGGRAHEQYF. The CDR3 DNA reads TGTGCCAGCATTGGGGGCGGGAGGGCCCACGAGCAGTACTTC.

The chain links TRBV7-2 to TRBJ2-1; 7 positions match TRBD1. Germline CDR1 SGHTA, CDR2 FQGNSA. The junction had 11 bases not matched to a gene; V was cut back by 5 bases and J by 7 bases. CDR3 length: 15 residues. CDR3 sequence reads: CASSISTGSTNEQFF. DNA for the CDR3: TGTGCCAGCAGCATCTCGACAGGGTCCACTAATGAGCAGTTCTTC. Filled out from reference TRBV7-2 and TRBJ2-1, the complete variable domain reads GAGVSQSPSNKVTEKGKDVELRCDPISGHTALYWYRQSLGQGLEFLIYFQGNSAPDKSGLPSDRFSAERTGGSVSTLTIQRTQQEDSAVYLCASSISTGSTNEQFFGPGTRLTVL.

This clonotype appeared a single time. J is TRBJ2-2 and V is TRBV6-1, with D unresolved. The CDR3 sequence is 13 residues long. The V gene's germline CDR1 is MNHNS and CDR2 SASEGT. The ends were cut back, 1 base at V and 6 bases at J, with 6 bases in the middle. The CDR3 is CASSEGLPGELFF. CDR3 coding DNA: TGTGCCAGCAGTGAAGGGTTGCCCGGGGAGCTGTTTTTT.